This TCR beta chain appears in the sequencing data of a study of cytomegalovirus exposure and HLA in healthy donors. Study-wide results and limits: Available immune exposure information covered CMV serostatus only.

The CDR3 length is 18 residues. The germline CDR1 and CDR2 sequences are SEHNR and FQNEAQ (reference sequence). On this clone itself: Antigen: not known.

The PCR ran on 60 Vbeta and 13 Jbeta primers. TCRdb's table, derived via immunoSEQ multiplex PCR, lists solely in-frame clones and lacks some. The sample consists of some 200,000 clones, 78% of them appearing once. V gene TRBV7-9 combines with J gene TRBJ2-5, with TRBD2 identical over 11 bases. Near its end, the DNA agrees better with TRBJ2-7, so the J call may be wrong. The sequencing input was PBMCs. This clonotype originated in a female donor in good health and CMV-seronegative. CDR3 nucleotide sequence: TGTGCCAGCAGCCCCAGCGGAGGTAGCGGGGGGGCTTATTACGAGCAGTACTTC. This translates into CASSPSGGSGGAYYEQYF.